This TCR beta chain was captured by sequencing in a study of blood T cells in healthy people across ages. Germline V gives CDR1 MNHEY, CDR2 SMNVEV (reference sequence). This CDR3 spans 14 amino acids. A second roughly 6 to 12 cycle PCR used barcoded and J-beta primers. TCRdb processed the 5' RACE reads anew with MiXCR; each CDR3 protein has one entry. In the table there are more than 800,000 distinct CDR3 sequences, 40% to 50% of which are singletons. This clonotype was obtained from a woman aged 55-70 years in good health. The rearrangement joins TRBV27 to TRBJ2-1; D gene ambiguous. The J call may be mistaken, given a closer DNA end match to TRBJ2-7. Sequenced: blood. The CDR3 protein is CASSSYRDLYEQYF. The CDR3 DNA sequence: TGTGCCAGCAGTTCCTACCGCGACCTCTACGAGCAGTACTTC.